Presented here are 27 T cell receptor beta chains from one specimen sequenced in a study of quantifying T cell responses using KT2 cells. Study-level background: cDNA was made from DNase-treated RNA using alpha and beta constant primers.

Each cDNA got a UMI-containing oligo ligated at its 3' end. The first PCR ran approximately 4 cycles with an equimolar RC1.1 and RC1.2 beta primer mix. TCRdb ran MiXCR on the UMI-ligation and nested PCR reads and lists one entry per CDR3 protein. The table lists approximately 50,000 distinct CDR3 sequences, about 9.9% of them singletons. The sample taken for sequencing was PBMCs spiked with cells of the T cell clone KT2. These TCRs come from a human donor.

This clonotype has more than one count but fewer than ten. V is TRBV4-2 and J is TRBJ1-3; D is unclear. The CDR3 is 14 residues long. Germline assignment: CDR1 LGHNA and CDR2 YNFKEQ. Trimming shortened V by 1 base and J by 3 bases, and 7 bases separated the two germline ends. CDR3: CASSQGGVGNTIYF. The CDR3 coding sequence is TGTGCCAGCAGCCAAGGAGGAGTTGGAAACACCATATATTTT.

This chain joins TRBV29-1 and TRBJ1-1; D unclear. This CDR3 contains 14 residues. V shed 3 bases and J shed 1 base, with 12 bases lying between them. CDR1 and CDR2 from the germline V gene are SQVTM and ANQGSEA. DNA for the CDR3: TGCAGCGTTGACCCCCCTTGGAAGAACACTGAAGCTTTCTTT. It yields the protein CSVDPPWKNTEAFF.

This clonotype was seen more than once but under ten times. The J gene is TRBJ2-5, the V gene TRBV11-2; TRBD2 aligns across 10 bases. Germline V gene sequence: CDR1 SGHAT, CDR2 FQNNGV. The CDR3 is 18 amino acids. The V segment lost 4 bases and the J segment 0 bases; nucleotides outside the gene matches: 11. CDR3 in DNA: TGTGCCAGCAGCTCCCTATTACTAGCGGGGAGACACCAAGAGACCCAGTACTTC. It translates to CASSSLLLAGRHQETQYF.

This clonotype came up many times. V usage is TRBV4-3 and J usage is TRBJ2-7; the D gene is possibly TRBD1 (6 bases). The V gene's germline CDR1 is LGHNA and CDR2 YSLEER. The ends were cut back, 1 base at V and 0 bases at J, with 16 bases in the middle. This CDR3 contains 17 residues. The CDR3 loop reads CASSQGVRGLSSYEQYF. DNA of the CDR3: TGCGCCAGCAGCCAAGGGGTCAGGGGATTAAGCTCCTACGAGCAGTACTTC.

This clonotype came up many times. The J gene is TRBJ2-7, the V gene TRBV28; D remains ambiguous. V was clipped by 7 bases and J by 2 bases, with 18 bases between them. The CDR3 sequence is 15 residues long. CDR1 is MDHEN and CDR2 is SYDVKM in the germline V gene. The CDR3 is CASIANVGSAYEQYF. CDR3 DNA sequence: TGTGCCAGCATCGCAAACGTGGGAAGCGCCTACGAGCAGTACTTC.

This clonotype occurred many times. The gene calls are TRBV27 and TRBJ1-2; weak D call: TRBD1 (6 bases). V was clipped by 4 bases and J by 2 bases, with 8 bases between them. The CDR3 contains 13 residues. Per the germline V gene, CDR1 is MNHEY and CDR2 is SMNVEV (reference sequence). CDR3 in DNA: TGTGCCAGCAGTTCCACAGGGAACTATGGCTACACCTTC. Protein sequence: CASSSTGNYGYTF.

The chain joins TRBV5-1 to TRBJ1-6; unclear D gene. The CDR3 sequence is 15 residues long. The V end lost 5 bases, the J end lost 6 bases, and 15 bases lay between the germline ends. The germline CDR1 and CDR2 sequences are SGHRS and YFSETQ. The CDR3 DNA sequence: TGCGCCAGCAGATCGACCGTCGAACCTAATTCACCCCTCCACTTT. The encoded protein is CASRSTVEPNSPLHF.

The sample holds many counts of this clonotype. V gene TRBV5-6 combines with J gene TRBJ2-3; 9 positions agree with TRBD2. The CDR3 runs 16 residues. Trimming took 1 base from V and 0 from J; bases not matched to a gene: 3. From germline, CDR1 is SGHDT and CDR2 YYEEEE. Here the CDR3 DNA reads TGTGCCAGCAGCTTGTCGGGACTAGCTAGCACAGATACGCAGTATTTT. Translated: CASSLSGLASTDTQYF.

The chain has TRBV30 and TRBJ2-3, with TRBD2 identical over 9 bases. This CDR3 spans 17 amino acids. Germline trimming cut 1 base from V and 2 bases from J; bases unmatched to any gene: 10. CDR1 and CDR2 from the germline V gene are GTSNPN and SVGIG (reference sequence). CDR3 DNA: TGTGCCTGGAGTGAGCACATAGCGGGAGCGGACACAGATACGCAGTATTTT. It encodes CAWSEHIAGADTDTQYF.

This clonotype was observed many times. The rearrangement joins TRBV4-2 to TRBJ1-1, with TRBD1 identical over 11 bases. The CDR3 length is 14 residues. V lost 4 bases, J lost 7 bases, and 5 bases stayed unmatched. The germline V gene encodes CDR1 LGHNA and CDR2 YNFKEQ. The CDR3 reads CASSPQGQGDEAFF. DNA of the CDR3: TGTGCCAGCAGCCCACAGGGACAGGGGGATGAAGCTTTCTTT.

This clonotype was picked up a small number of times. In DNA, the CDR3 is TGTGCCAGCAGCTTCAATTCGGGATACACTGAAGCTTTCTTT. Translation: CASSFNSGYTEAFF. The chain carries TRBV7-9 and TRBJ1-1, with D unclear. Germline V lookup: CDR1 SEHNR, CDR2 FQNEAQ (reference sequence). CDR3 length: 14 amino acids. V lost 3 bases to trimming and J lost 3 bases, with 11 bases between them. Drawing the rest from reference TRBV7-9 and TRBJ1-1, the complete variable domain is DTGVSQNPRHKITKRGQNVTFRCDPISEHNRLYWYRQTLGQGPEFLTYFQNEAQLEKSRLLSDRFSAERPKGSFSTLEIQRTEQGDSAMYLCASSFNSGYTEAFFGQGTRLTVV.

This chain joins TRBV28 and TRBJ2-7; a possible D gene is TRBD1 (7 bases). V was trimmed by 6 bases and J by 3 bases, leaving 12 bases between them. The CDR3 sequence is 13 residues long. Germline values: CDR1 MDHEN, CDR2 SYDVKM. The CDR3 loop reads CASRRDSNYEQYF. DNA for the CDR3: TGTGCCAGCAGGCGGGACAGCAACTACGAGCAGTACTTC.

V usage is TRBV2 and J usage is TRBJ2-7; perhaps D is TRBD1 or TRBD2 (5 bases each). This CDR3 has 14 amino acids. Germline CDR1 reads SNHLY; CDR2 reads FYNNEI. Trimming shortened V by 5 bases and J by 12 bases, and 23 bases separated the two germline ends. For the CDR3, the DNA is TGTGCCAGCAGTCCGGGACCAAGAGGATCCCCTGGGTACTTC. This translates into CASSPGPRGSPGYF. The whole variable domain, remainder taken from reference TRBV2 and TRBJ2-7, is EPEVTQTPSHQVTQMGQEVILRCVPISNHLYFYWYRQILGQKVEFLVSFYNNEISEKSEIFDDQFSVERPDGSNFTLKIRSTKLEDSAMYFCASSPGPRGSPGYFGPGTRLTVT.

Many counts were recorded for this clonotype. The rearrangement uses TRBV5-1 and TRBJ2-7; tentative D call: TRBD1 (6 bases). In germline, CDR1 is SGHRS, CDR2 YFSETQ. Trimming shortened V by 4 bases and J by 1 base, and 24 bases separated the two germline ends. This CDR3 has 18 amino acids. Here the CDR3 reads CASSPNYGTPWASYEQYF. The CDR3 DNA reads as TGCGCCAGCAGCCCGAACTATGGGACACCTTGGGCTTCCTACGAGCAGTACTTC.

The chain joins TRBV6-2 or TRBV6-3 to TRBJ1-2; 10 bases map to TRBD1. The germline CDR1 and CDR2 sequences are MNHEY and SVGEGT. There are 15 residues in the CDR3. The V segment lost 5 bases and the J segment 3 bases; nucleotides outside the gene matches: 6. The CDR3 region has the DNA TGTGCCAGCAGTGACCCGACAGGGGGCTACTATGGCTACACCTTC. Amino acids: CASSDPTGGYYGYTF.

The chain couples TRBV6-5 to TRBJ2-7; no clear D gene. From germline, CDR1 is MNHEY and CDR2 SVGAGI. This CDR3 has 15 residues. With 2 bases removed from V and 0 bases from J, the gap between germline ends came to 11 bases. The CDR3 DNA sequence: TGTGCCAGCAGTTACGGGCTAGTCAACTCCTACGAGCAGTACTTC. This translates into CASSYGLVNSYEQYF.

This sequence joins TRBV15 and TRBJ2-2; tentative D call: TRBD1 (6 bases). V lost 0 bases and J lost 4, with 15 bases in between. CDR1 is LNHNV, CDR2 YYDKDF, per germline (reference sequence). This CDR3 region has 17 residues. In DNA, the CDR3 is TGTGCCACCAGCAGAGATCGAGGGGGTGTTAGCACCGGGGAGCTGTTTTTT. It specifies CATSRDRGGVSTGELFF. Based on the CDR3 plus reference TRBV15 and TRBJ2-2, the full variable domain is DAMVIQNPRYQVTQFGKPVTLSCSQTLNHNVMYWYQQKSSQAPKLLFHYYDKDFNNEADTPDNFQSRRPNTSFCFLDIRSPGLGDTAMYLCATSRDRGGVSTGELFFGEGSRLTVL.

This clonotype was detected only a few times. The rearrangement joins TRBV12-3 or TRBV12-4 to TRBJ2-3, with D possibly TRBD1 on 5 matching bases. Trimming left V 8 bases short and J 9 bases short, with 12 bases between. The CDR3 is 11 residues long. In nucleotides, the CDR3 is TGTGCCAGCGAAAACTCAGGGACGCAGTATTTT. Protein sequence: CASENSGTQYF.

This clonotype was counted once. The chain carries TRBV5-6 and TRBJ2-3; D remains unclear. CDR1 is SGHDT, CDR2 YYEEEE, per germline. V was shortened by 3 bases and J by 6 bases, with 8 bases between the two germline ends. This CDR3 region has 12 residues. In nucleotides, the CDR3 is TGTGCCAGCAGCTCTGACCCGGATACGCAGTATTTT. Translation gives CASSSDPDTQYF.

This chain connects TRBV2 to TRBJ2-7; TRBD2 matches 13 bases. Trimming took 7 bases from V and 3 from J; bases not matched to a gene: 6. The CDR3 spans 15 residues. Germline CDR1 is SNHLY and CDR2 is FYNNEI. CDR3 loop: CASTGGTSGDYEQYF. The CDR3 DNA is TGTGCCAGCACCGGGGGGACTAGCGGGGACTACGAGCAGTACTTC.

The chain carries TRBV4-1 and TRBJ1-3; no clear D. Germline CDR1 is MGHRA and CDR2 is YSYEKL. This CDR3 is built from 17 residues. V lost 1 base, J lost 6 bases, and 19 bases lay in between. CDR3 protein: CASSQAYLFRRENTIYF. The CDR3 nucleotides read TGCGCCAGCAGCCAAGCGTATCTTTTCCGACGGGAAAACACCATATATTTT.

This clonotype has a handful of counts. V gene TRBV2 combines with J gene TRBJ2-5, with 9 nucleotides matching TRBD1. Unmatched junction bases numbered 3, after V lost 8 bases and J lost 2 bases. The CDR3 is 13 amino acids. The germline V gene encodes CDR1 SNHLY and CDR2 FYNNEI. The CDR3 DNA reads TGTGCCAGCGGGGACAGGGCGCAAGAGACCCAGTACTTC. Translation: CASGDRAQETQYF. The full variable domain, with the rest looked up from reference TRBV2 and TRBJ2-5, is EPEVTQTPSHQVTQMGQEVILRCVPISNHLYFYWYRQILGQKVEFLVSFYNNEISEKSEIFDDQFSVERPDGSNFTLKIRSTKLEDSAMYFCASGDRAQETQYFGPGTRLLVL.

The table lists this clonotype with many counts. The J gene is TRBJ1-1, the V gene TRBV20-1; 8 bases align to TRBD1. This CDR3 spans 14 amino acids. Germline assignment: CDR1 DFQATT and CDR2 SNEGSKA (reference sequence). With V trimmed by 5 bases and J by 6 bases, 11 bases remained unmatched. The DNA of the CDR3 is TGCAGTGCTCCGGGCGGCACAGGGGGTGCTGAAGCTTTCTTT. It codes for CSAPGGTGGAEAFF.

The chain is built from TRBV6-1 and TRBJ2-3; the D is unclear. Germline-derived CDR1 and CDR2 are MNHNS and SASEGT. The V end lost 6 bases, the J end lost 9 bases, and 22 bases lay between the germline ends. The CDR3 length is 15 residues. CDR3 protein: CASRSIQSDGETQYF. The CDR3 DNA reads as TGTGCCAGCAGATCGATACAATCAGATGGAGAAACGCAGTATTTT.

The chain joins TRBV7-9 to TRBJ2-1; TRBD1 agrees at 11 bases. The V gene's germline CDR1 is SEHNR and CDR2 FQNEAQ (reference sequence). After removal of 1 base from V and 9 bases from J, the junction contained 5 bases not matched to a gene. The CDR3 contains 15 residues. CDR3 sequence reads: CASSLGGTGGSEQFF. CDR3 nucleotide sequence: TGTGCCAGCAGCTTAGGGGGGACAGGGGGGAGTGAGCAGTTCTTC.

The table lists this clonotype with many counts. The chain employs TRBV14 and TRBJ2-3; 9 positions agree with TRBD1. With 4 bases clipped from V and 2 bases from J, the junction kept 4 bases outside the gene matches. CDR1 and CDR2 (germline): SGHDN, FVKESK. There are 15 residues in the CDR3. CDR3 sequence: CASSLRTGATDTQYF. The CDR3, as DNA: TGTGCCAGCAGCCTCCGGACAGGGGCCACAGATACGCAGTATTTT.

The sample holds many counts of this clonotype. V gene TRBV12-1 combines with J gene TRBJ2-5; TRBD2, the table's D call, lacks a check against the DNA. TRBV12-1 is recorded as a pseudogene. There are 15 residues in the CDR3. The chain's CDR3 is CASRTGLAGFWAQYF. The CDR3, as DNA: TGTGCCAGCAGAACCGGACTAGCGGGATTCTGGGCCCAGTACTTC.